This T cell receptor (beta chain) was documented in a study of vaccination and CD4 T cells after COVID-19. Study overall: Six male and four female convalescents took part, two of them Hispanic. Post-vaccine sampling followed dose two by a median 72 days (range 14 to 241).

V lost 7 bases, J lost 2 bases, and 19 bases lay in between. Germline V gene sequence: CDR1 SGHNT, CDR2 YYREEE (reference sequence). CDR3 length: 17 residues. Specified treatment: approximately nine-day PBMC culture with coronavirus spike peptide pools or control peptides (ViraFEST assay). Half of the medium was exchanged for fresh IL-2 medium, first on day 3 and then on day 7. Sequencing of DNA taken from cultured CD4+ T cells relied on the Oncomine TCR Beta short-read assay. TCRdb itself ran the PCR reads through MiXCR, one entry per CDR3 protein. The table includes approximately 9,900 distinct CDR3 sequences, 51% detected once. This clonotype showed up just once. The antigen remains unidentified.

The receptor was derived from a human donor who had recovered from COVID-19. Sequences were obtained from CD4+ T cells from blood, cultured in vitro. J is TRBJ2-6 and V is TRBV5-4; either TRBD1 or TRBD2 may fit D (6 bases each). The CDR3 nucleotides are TGTGCCAGCCACAGAGGGGGACTCCGAGCTGGGGCCAACGTCCTGACTTTC. It codes for CASHRGGLRAGANVLTF.